This TCR beta chain was recorded in a study of shared clonotypes between healthy human individuals. Findings of the study overall: Limitation of the genetic and exposure-history diversity represented came from the few donors.

Assay: immunoSEQ multiplex PCR; the TCRdb copy retains only in-frame clones and omits some. The profile shows a few hundred thousand clones, about 95% of them singletons. Note on this clone: The antigen is not known.

Terminally differentiated effector memory CD45RA+ cells were excluded from the naive CD8 cells, which were CD45RO-negative and positively selected for CCR7. The CDR3 is 15 residues long. The junction had 10 bases not matched to a gene; V was cut back by 10 bases and J by 4 bases. CDR1 and CDR2 (germline): MDHEN, SYDVKM. The sample consisted of naive CD8+ T cells sorted from blood. The gene calls are TRBV28 and TRBJ2-1; 10 bases align to TRBD2. The receptor was isolated from a woman under 40 in good health. CDR3 nucleotide sequence: TGTGCCATTTCCGGACTAGCGGTCGATTACAATGAGCAGTTCTTC. Translation: CAISGLAVDYNEQFF.